The T cell receptor beta chain under discussion was sequenced for a study of response to subunit inactivated influenza vaccine. A single record per CDR3 protein comes from TCRdb applying MiXCR to the RT-PCR reads. The table has hundreds of thousands of distinct CDR3 sequences, around 14% seen once. Comments on this clonotype: The antigen is unknown.

V lost 5 bases and J lost 2, with 27 bases in between. This CDR3 spans 19 amino acids. In germline, CDR1 is SGHVS, CDR2 FQNEAQ. Study-wide results and limits: Only a handful of new T cells, the authors suggested, are recruited with each seasonal influenza vaccination.

The chain combines TRBV7-8 with TRBJ2-5; D is uncertain. The specimen comprised PBMCs from blood, sampled 11 to 12 days after vaccination. This receptor was obtained from a middle-aged man who received an inactivated influenza vaccine. The CDR3 here is CASSKRHRSLGKQQETQYF. In DNA, the CDR3 is TGTGCCAGCAGCAAACGCCATCGATCCTTAGGAAAACAGCAAGAGACCCAGTACTTC.